This T cell receptor (beta chain) was recovered during a study of lymphopenia after photon versus proton radiotherapy. Only in-frame clones appear in the TCRdb table, and some are missing; sequencing was by immunoSEQ multiplex PCR. The table lists tens of thousands of clones, 80% to 90% of them singletons. Sequences were derived from peripheral blood, sampled from a patient treated with photon-based radiotherapy. This clonotype was sampled from a middle-aged man with gastric cancer.

The CDR3 DNA reads TGTGCCAGCAGCTTAAGGGGAGAGCAAGAGACCCAGTACTTC. This gives the protein CASSLRGEQETQYF. The rearrangement uses TRBV7-2 and TRBJ2-5; D assignment may be TRBD1 or TRBD2 (5 bases each). The V end lost 2 bases, the J end lost 2 bases, and 9 bases lay between the germline ends. The CDR3 runs to 14 residues. Germline V gene lookup returns CDR1 SGHTA and CDR2 FQGNSA.